This T cell receptor beta chain appears in the sequencing data of a study of T-cell memory formation after mild COVID-19. About the study: TCR clusters were mostly confined to one donor each. General study findings and limits: Later expanders leaned CD4+, whereas clones that contracted between day 15 and 85 were balanced CD4/CD8. The pre-infection memory compartment contained some responding clones, suggesting cross-reactive memory joined.

Comments on this clonotype: What it binds is unknown.

Constant-segment primers were used for 5'RACE, and the resulting TCR alpha and TCR beta cDNA libraries carried sample barcodes and UMIs. One entry per CDR3 protein results from TCRdb running MiXCR on the 5' RACE reads. The sample holds a few hundred thousand distinct CDR3 sequences; under 15% are singletons and the top ten take 22%. This CDR3 is built from 14 residues. J lost 5 bases, V lost 4 bases, and 5 bases had no gene match. The germline CDR1 and CDR2 sequences are SEHNR and FQNEAQ (reference sequence). V gene TRBV7-9 combines with J gene TRBJ1-5; 7 bases are a match to TRBD1. The sequenced material came from PBMCs or a T cell subset sorted from them (not recorded which). The receptor's source is a man younger than 30 who had mild COVID-19 (a few samples of this study predate the infection). Cell type and time point are not known. Here the CDR3 reads CASSWTGGDQPQHF. CDR3 sequence (DNA): TGTGCCAGCAGCTGGACAGGCGGTGATCAGCCCCAGCATTTT.